The source of this TCR beta chain is a study of cytomegalovirus exposure and HLA in healthy donors. Clones were read by immunoSEQ multiplex PCR, and TCRdb kept only the in-frame ones, dropping some. The sample has some 140,000 clones; 86% are singletons. CDR1 SGHRS and CDR2 YFSETQ come from the germline V gene. The CDR3 spans 15 residues. The V end lost 4 bases, the J end lost 2 bases, and 14 bases lay between the germline ends. V is TRBV5-1 and J is TRBJ2-3, with D maybe TRBD1 (6 bases). Specimen: PBMCs. The source of this sequence is a human donor in good health. For the CDR3, the DNA is TGCGCCAGCAGCCCGGATCGACAGGACACAGATACGCAGTATTTT. Residues: CASSPDRQDTDTQYF.